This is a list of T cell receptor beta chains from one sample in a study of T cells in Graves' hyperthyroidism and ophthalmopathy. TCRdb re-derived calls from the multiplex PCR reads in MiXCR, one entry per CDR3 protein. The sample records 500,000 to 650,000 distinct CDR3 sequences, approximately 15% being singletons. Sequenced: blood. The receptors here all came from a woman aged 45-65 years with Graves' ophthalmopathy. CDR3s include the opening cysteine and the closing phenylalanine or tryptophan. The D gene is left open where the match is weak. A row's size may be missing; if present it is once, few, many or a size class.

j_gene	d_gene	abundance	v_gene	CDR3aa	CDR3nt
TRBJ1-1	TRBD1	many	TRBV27	CASSYTGVNTEAFF	TGTGCCAGCAGTTATACAGGGGTGAACACTGAAGCTTTCTTT
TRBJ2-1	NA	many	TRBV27	CASSLFQGPVDEQFF	TGTGCCAGCAGTTTATTTCAGGGGCCGGTGGATGAGCAGTTCTTC
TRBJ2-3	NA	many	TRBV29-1	CSVAGAGLTDTQYF	TGCAGCGTTGCTGGCGCGGGTCTCACAGATACGCAGTATTTT
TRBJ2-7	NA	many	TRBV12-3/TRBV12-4	CASSTLVGYEQYF	TGTGCCAGCAGTACACTAGTGGGCTACGAGCAGTACTTC
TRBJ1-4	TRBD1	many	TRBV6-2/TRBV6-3	CASSGLGQGEYEKLFF	TGTGCCAGCAGTGGACTCGGACAGGGGGAATATGAAAAACTGTTTTTT
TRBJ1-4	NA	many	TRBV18	CASSPDQGFTNEKLFF	TGTGCCAGCTCACCGGATCAGGGTTTTACTAATGAAAAACTGTTTTTT
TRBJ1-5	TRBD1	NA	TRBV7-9	CASSSTGGTGFFRPQHF	TGTGCCAGCAGCTCAACAGGTGGGACAGGGTTCTTTCGACCCCAGCATTTT
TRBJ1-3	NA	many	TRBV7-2	CASSLEGWGTGNTIYF	TGTGCCAGCAGCTTAGAGGGGTGGGGTACTGGAAACACCATATATTTT
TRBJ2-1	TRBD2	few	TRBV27	CASSSGLAGGPREQFF	TGTGCCAGCAGCTCGGGACTAGCGGGAGGGCCGCGGGAGCAGTTCTTC
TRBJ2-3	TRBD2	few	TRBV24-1	CATSGPTSGRTDTQYF	TGTGCCACCAGTGGCCCGACTAGCGGGAGGACAGATACGCAGTATTTT
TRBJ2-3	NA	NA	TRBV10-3	CAIRERTDTQYF	TGTGCCATCAGGGAACGCACAGATACGCAGTATTTT
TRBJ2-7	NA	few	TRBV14	CASSQDVRGYEQYF	TGTGCCAGCAGCCAAGATGTTCGGGGTTACGAGCAGTACTTC
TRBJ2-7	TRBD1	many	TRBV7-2	CASSRDRGAPEQYF	TGTGCCAGCAGCAGGGACAGGGGGGCTCCTGAGCAGTACTTC
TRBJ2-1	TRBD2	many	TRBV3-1	CASSQVGVAGGEQFF	TGTGCCAGCAGCCAAGTAGGAGTAGCGGGAGGTGAGCAGTTCTTC
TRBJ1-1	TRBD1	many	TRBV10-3	CAIIDDRGSEAFF	TGTGCCATCATCGATGACAGGGGGTCTGAAGCTTTCTTT
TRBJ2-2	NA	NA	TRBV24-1	CATSDLGGIGELFF	TGTGCCACCAGTGACCTCGGGGGAATCGGGGAGCTGTTTTTT
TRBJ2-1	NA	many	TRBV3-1	CASSQAGTEQFF	TGTGCCAGCAGCCAAGCGGGGACTGAGCAGTTCTTC
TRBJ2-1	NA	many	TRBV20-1	CSAREEYSYNEQFF	TGCAGTGCTAGGGAGGAGTACTCCTACAATGAGCAGTTCTTC
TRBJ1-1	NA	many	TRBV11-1	CASSLKRLNTEAFF	TGTGCCAGCAGCTTGAAACGCCTGAACACTGAAGCTTTCTTT
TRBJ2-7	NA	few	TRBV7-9	CASSYVGQNSYEQYF	TGTGCCAGCAGCTATGTAGGACAGAACTCCTACGAGCAGTACTTC
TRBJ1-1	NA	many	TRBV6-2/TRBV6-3	CASSYSTQVEAFF	TGTGCCAGCAGTTACTCGACCCAGGTCGAAGCTTTCTTT
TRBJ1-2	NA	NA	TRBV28	CASSLHPGNGYTF	TGTGCCAGCAGTTTACATCCAGGGAATGGCTACACCTTC
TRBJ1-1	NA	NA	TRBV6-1	CASSLDRDEAFF	TGTGCCAGCAGCCTCGACAGAGATGAAGCTTTCTTT
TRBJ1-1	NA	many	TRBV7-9	CASSPGVYAEAFF	TGTGCCAGCAGCCCAGGGGTGTATGCTGAAGCTTTCTTT
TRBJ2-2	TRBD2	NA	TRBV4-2	CASSPALADTGELFF	TGTGCCAGCAGCCCCGCGCTAGCGGACACCGGGGAGCTGTTTTTT
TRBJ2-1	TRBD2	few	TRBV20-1	CSASTLAGGGNEQFF	TGCAGTGCTAGTACCCTAGCGGGAGGTGGCAATGAGCAGTTCTTC
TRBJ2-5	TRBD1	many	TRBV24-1	CATGQGIQETQYF	TGTGCCACCGGACAGGGGATCCAAGAGACCCAGTACTTC
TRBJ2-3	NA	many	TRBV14	CASSQGGIGNTQYF	TGTGCCAGCAGCCAAGGAGGGATCGGAAATACGCAGTATTTT
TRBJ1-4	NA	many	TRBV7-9	CASSSLRREKLFF	TGTGCCAGCAGCTCGCTAAGGCGTGAAAAACTGTTTTTT
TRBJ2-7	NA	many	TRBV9	CASSVTGTTSYEQYF	TGTGCCAGCAGCGTGACCGGGACCACCTCATACGAGCAGTACTTC
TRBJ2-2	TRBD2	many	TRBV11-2	CASSLSLAGAVTGELFF	TGTGCCAGCAGCTTGTCACTAGCGGGAGCCGTCACCGGGGAGCTGTTTTTT
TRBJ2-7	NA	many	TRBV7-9	CASKPGTGTYEQYF	TGTGCCAGCAAACCCGGGACTGGGACCTACGAGCAGTACTTC
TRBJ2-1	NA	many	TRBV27	CASSLGLSFLNEQFF	TGTGCCAGCAGTTTGGGGCTTAGCTTCCTCAATGAGCAGTTCTTC
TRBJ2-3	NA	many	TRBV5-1	CASSLGSSAITDTQYF	TGCGCCAGCAGCTTGGGCAGTAGCGCAATCACAGATACGCAGTATTTT
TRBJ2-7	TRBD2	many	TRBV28	CASSSRTSGYSYEQYF	TGTGCCAGCAGTTCGAGGACTAGCGGGTATTCCTACGAGCAGTACTTC
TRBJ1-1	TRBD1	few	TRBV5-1	CASRTGTGATEAFF	TGCGCCAGCAGGACCGGGACAGGGGCCACTGAAGCTTTCTTT
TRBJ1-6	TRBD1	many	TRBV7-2	CASSLQGWNSPLHF	TGTGCCAGCAGCCTACAGGGGTGGAATTCACCCCTCCACTTT
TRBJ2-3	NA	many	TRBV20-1	CSARRHTSTDTQYF	TGCAGTGCTAGGAGGCACACTAGCACAGATACGCAGTATTTT
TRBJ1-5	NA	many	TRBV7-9	CASSTSGWGQPQHF	TGTGCCAGCAGCACCTCAGGGTGGGGTCAGCCCCAGCATTTT
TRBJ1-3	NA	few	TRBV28	CASSLVGRVGNTIYF	TGTGCCAGCAGTTTAGTTGGCAGGGTCGGAAACACCATATATTTT
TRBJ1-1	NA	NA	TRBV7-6	CASSSPNLGQLTEAFF	TGTGCCAGCAGCTCCCCTAACTTAGGTCAGCTCACTGAAGCTTTCTTT
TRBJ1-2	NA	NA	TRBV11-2	CASSSLTGKPNYGHTF	TGTGCCAGCAGCTCATTAACAGGCAAACCTAACTATGGCCACACCTTC
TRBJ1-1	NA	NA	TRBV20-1	CSAVAGGPWDEQYFGPGTEAFF	NA
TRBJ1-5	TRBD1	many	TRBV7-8	CASSRGQANQPQHF	TGTGCCAGCAGCCGCGGACAGGCCAATCAGCCCCAGCATTTT
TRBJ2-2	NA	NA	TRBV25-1	CASSVGTVRNGELFF	TGTGCCAGCAGTGTCGGAACGGTTCGGAACGGGGAGCTGTTTTTT
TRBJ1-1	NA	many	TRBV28	CASSSGEAFF	TGTGCCAGCAGTAGCGGAGAAGCTTTCTTT
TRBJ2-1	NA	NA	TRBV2	CASSEEASRYNEQFF	TGTGCCAGCAGTGAAGAGGCTTCTAGATACAATGAGCAGTTCTTC
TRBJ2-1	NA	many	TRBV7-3	CASSPATTYNEQFF	TGTGCCAGCAGCCCAGCGACTACTTACAATGAGCAGTTCTTC
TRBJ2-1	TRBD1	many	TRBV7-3	CASSSGQGVFNEQFF	TGTGCCAGCAGCTCAGGACAGGGGGTTTTCAATGAGCAGTTCTTC
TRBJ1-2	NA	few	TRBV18	CASSPLDTGGYTF	TGTGCCAGCTCACCACTTGACACTGGTGGCTACACCTTC
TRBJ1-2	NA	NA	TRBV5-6	CASSLVGGKTYGYTF	TGTGCCAGCAGCTTGGTTGGGGGGAAAACCTATGGCTACACCTTC
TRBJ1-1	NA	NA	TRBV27	CASRFQGSNTEAFF	TGTGCCAGCAGGTTTCAGGGCTCGAACACTGAAGCTTTCTTT
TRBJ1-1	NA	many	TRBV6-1	CATTSSGRNTEAFF	TGTGCCACCACCTCGTCGGGGCGGAACACTGAAGCTTTCTTT
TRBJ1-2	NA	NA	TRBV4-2	CASSQGRVTGGLDGYTF	TGTGCCAGCAGCCAAGGGCGTGTGACCGGCGGTCTGGATGGCTACACCTTC
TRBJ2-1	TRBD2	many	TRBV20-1	CSASHLAGGSPNEQFF	TGCAGTGCTAGCCACCTAGCGGGAGGATCGCCTAATGAGCAGTTCTTC
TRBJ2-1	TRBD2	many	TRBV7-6	CASSPIGGTSGRYNEQFF	TGTGCCAGCAGCCCGATAGGGGGTACTAGCGGGAGGTACAATGAGCAGTTCTTC
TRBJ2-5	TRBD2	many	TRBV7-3	CASSSGLAGGPGTQYF	TGTGCCAGCAGCTCGGGACTAGCGGGAGGGCCAGGGACCCAGTACTTC